This passage covers 22 T cell receptor beta chains from one sample sequenced in a study of shared clonotypes between healthy human individuals. Produced via immunoSEQ multiplex PCR; TCRdb's table is partial and in-frame only. Of some 2,500,000 clones in the sample, 93% were seen once. The specimen was naive CD4+ T cells from PBMCs. Subset specified: CD45RA+ positively selected. Receptor source: a man aged 18-30 years in good health. Some clones in this sample may be carry-over from other donors' samples.

For this clone: The same CDR3 arises from other DNA sequences in this sample as well. The chain is built from TRBV4-3 and TRBJ1-2, with D possibly TRBD1 on 5 matching bases. This CDR3 comprises 14 residues. The germline V gene has CDR1 LGHNA and CDR2 YSLEER. Trimming stripped 0 bases from V and 2 bases from J, with 7 bases between. The CDR3 here is CASSQDPGNYGYTF. The CDR3 coding sequence is TGCGCCAGCAGCCAAGATCCAGGGAACTATGGCTACACCTTC.

In nucleotides, the CDR3 is TGTGCCAGCTCACCGGACAGGGGAGTTATCACCGGGGAGCTGTTTTTT. Protein product: CASSPDRGVITGELFF. The chain recombines TRBV18 with TRBJ2-2; 9 bases agree with TRBD1. V shed 3 bases, J shed 4 bases, and the junction held 6 bases outside the gene matches. Germline CDR1 reads KGHSH; CDR2 reads LQKENI. The CDR3 has 16 residues.

The chain combines TRBV5-1 with TRBJ2-1; TRBD2 agrees at 12 bases. The CDR3 totals 15 residues. Germline values: CDR1 SGHRS, CDR2 YFSETQ. Losses at the gene ends were 3 bases for V and 6 bases for J; bases not matched to a gene: 4. The CDR3 DNA follows: TGCGCCAGCAGCTCGGGACTAGCGGGTTTCAATGAGCAGTTCTTC. Its protein product is CASSSGLAGFNEQFF. Using reference TRBV5-1 and TRBJ2-1 for the parts outside the CDR3, the full variable domain is KAGVTQTPRYLIKTRGQQVTLSCSPISGHRSVSWYQQTPGQGLQFLFEYFSETQRNKGNFPGRFSGRQFSNSRSEMNVSTLELGDSALYLCASSSGLAGFNEQFFGPGTRLTVL.

V is TRBV18 and J is TRBJ2-3, with 7 bases fitting TRBD2. The CDR3 length is 14 residues. Looked up from germline, CDR1 is KGHSH and CDR2 is LQKENI. J gave up 4 bases and V 4 bases, and 5 bases lay outside the gene matches. In DNA, the CDR3 is TGTGCCAGCTCACAGGGGAGGGCCGCAGATACGCAGTATTTT. Amino acid sequence: CASSQGRAADTQYF.

This clone was observed a single time. CDR3 loop: CASSGGAGDTEAFF. In nucleotides, the CDR3 is TGTGCCAGCAGTGGAGGGGCGGGGGACACTGAAGCTTTCTTT. This chain joins TRBV2 and TRBJ1-1, with D possibly matching TRBD1 (5 bases). CDR1 and CDR2 (germline): SNHLY, FYNNEI. CDR3 length: 14 amino acids. Trimming took 4 bases from V and 3 from J, leaving 12 bases between them. The whole variable domain, remainder taken from reference TRBV2 and TRBJ1-1, is EPEVTQTPSHQVTQMGQEVILRCVPISNHLYFYWYRQILGQKVEFLVSFYNNEISEKSEIFDDQFSVERPDGSNFTLKIRSTKLEDSAMYFCASSGGAGDTEAFFGQGTRLTVV.

The gene calls are TRBV28 and TRBJ2-5; maybe TRBD2 (5 bases). This CDR3 is built from 14 residues. CDR1 and CDR2 (germline): MDHEN, SYDVKM. V gave up 4 bases and J gave up 5 bases, with 14 bases separating them. The CDR3 region is CASSSPGLLETQYF. The CDR3 coding sequence is TGTGCCAGCAGTTCTCCTGGACTCCTTGAGACCCAGTACTTC.

This chain connects TRBV27 to TRBJ2-1; 10 nucleotides align to TRBD2. This CDR3 is built from 13 residues. Germline loops: CDR1 MNHEY, CDR2 SMNVEV (reference sequence). With V trimmed by 5 bases and J by 11 bases, 6 bases remained unmatched. The CDR3: CASSPLAGAKQFF. The CDR3 coding sequence is TGTGCCAGCAGTCCCCTAGCGGGAGCTAAGCAGTTCTTC.

The chain links TRBV27 to TRBJ1-3; TRBD1 matches at 10 bases. Trimming cost V 5 bases and J 4 bases; bases outside gene matches: 11. The CDR3 runs to 17 residues. Germline CDR1 and CDR2: MNHEY and SMNVEV (reference sequence). In nucleotides, the CDR3 is TGTGCCAGCAGTCCTATTGGACAGGGGGTGAGGGGAAACACCATATATTTT. Its protein is CASSPIGQGVRGNTIYF.

The rearrangement uses TRBV7-9 and TRBJ2-1; TRBD1 might be the D (5 bases). Germline V gene lookup returns CDR1 SEHNR and CDR2 FQNEAQ (reference sequence). The CDR3 contains 16 residues. V was pared by 1 base and J by 4 bases, with 14 bases between. The CDR3 is CASSLGGYRTYNEQFF. The CDR3 nucleotides read TGTGCCAGCAGCTTAGGGGGCTACCGTACGTACAATGAGCAGTTCTTC.

The chain combines TRBV7-3 with TRBJ2-3, with 8 positions matching TRBD2. The CDR3 has 18 amino acids. V lost 2 bases, J lost 0 bases, and 10 bases stayed unmatched. The germline V gene has CDR1 SGHTA and CDR2 FQGTGA. For the CDR3, the DNA is TGTGCCAGCAGCTTATCTTTCGCGGGAGGACCTAGCACAGATACGCAGTATTTT. Translating it yields CASSLSFAGGPSTDTQYF. Using reference TRBV7-3 and TRBJ2-3 for the parts outside the CDR3, the full variable domain is GAGVSQTPSNKVTEKGKYVELRCDPISGHTALYWYRQSLGQGPEFLIYFQGTGAADDSGLPNDRFFAVRPEGSVSTLKIQRTERGDSAVYLCASSLSFAGGPSTDTQYFGPGTRLTVL.

The chain links TRBV2 to TRBJ2-3; possible D gene TRBD2, 6 bases. Trimming shortened V by 10 bases and J by 7 bases, and 24 bases separated the two germline ends. Germline CDR1 and CDR2: SNHLY and FYNNEI. The CDR3 extends over 15 amino acids. CDR3 in DNA: TGTGCCACCGCCGGATCTGGGGGGATGGGGTATACGCAGTATTTT. This translates into CATAGSGGMGYTQYF.

This chain uses TRBV7-3 with TRBJ2-3, with TRBD1 matching over 9 bases. Germline CDR1 is SGHTA and CDR2 is FQGTGA. The CDR3 loop spans 16 amino acids. Trimming cost V 1 base and J 2 bases; bases outside gene matches: 4. CDR3 DNA: TGTGCCAGCAGCTTAAGGGGACAGGGACTCACAGATACGCAGTATTTT. As protein: CASSLRGQGLTDTQYF.

The chain is built from TRBV7-9 and TRBJ2-7, with 8 bases lining up with TRBD2. The length of the CDR3 is 16 residues. J was trimmed by 3 bases and V by 3 bases; bases with no gene match: 10. Germline loops: CDR1 SEHNR, CDR2 FQNEAQ (reference sequence). CDR3 sequence (DNA): TGTGCCAGCAGCTTTTCTCTTAGCGGGGATGACTACGAGCAGTACTTC. It translates to CASSFSLSGDDYEQYF.

The V and J genes are TRBV6-5 and TRBJ2-2, with D unresolved. This CDR3 is built from 16 residues. Germline V lookup: CDR1 MNHEY, CDR2 SVGAGI. The V gene lost 0 bases and the J gene lost 5 bases, with 13 bases spanning the gap. For the CDR3, the DNA is TGTGCCAGCAGTTACTCGATGAGAGGAGATACCGGGGAGCTGTTTTTT. Translation: CASSYSMRGDTGELFF.

CDR3 DNA sequence: TGTGCCAGCAGCTCCCGGGGAGGGGGGAACACCGGGGAGCTGTTTTTT. Encoded protein: CASSSRGGGNTGELFF. J is TRBJ2-2 and V is TRBV9; D perhaps matches TRBD2 (7 bases). In germline, CDR1 is SGDLS, CDR2 YYNGEE. The CDR3 has 16 amino acids. Trimming took off 4 bases at V and 1 base at J, with 14 bases between the two ends.

The chain carries TRBV9 and TRBJ1-2; no reliable D call. The CDR3 extends over 14 amino acids. Germline lookup yields CDR1 SGDLS and CDR2 YYNGEE. Between the trimmed V and J ends, which lost 1 base and 5 bases, there was a span of 12 bases. CDR3 in DNA: TGTGCCAGCAGCGTAAGTAGTCAAAATTATGGCTACACCTTC. Its protein is CASSVSSQNYGYTF. The full variable domain, completed using reference TRBV9 and TRBJ1-2, is DSGVTQTPKHLITATGQRVTLRCSPRSGDLSVYWYQQSLDQGLQFLIQYYNGEERAKGNILERFSAQQFPDLHSELNLSSLELGDSALYFCASSVSSQNYGYTFGSGTRLTVV.

The rearrangement uses TRBV21-1 and TRBJ2-7; the DNA was not compared with TRBD2, the D call given in the table. TRBV21-1 is deemed a pseudogene. This CDR3 contains 13 residues. CDR3 in amino acids: CANRTSGYYEQYF. In nucleotides, the CDR3 is TGTGCCAATAGGACTAGCGGATACTACGAGCAGTACTTC.

This chain links TRBV5-1 with TRBJ1-4; D unresolved. Germline CDR1 reads SGHRS; CDR2 reads YFSETQ. This CDR3 has 15 amino acids. V shed 4 bases and J shed 3 bases, with 13 bases lying between them. The CDR3 nucleotides are TGCGCCAGCAGCAACGGAGCCGTGGCTAATGAAAAACTGTTTTTT. Protein: CASSNGAVANEKLFF.

V and J are TRBV7-9 and TRBJ1-1; the D gene is possibly TRBD1 (5 bases). The CDR3 length is 14 residues. The germline CDR1 and CDR2 sequences are SEHNR and FQNEAQ (reference sequence). V was clipped by 5 bases and J by 6 bases, with 16 bases between them. The CDR3 here is CASSVLGDAPEAFF. The DNA for the CDR3 is TGTGCCAGCAGCGTCCTAGGGGACGCTCCTGAAGCTTTCTTT.

This chain connects TRBV7-6 to TRBJ2-1; 9 bases agree with TRBD2. The length of the CDR3 is 18 residues. Germline V gene sequence: CDR1 SGHVS, CDR2 FNYEAQ. V shed 5 bases and J 8 bases; nucleotides not matched to a gene: 19. For the CDR3, the DNA is TGTGCCAGCAGCCCAACCGGGGCTAGCGGGACATACAGGGATGAGCAGTTCTTC. It specifies CASSPTGASGTYRDEQFF.

The V and J genes are TRBV5-1 and TRBJ2-5; D gene uncertain. Germline CDR1 and CDR2: SGHRS and YFSETQ. CDR3 length: 13 amino acids. V was clipped by 6 bases and J by 2 bases, with 11 bases between them. The CDR3 nucleotides read TGCGCCAGCACCTGGTTGGGACAAGAGACCCAGTACTTC. Translating it yields CASTWLGQETQYF.

This rearrangement joins TRBV14 to TRBJ1-4, with D hard to call. The germline V gene has CDR1 SGHDN and CDR2 FVKESK. This CDR3 has 13 residues. Deletions cut 4 bases from V and 0 bases from J, with 3 bases between. The CDR3 is CASSRSTNEKLFF. CDR3 coding DNA: TGTGCCAGCAGCCGGTCAACTAATGAAAAACTGTTTTTT.